This T cell receptor (beta chain) was profiled in a study of T cell responses to AZD1222 COVID-19 vaccine. Study outcomes and limitations: Regions left unmutated in variants are reportedly the target of nearly half of spike-specific TCRs. Distributed over spike, vaccine-associated CD4 TCRs predominated at 160-218 and 743-854.

The protocol was immunoSEQ multiplex PCR, while the TCRdb copy is restricted to in-frame clones and leaves out a portion. This sample yields approximately 110,000 clones, of which under 95% are seen a single time; 0.95% to 1.5% belongs to the top ten. As regards this clone: Its specificity is unknown.

CDR1 is LNHNV and CDR2 is YYDKDF in the germline V gene (reference sequence). V dropped 8 bases and J dropped 0 bases, with 12 bases sitting between them. The CDR3 runs to 14 residues. This receptor was taken from an adult in good health. The rearrangement links TRBV15 to TRBJ2-3; no definite D call. Here the sequenced sample was peripheral blood, taken on day 0 of AZD1222 vaccination. CDR3 nucleotide sequence: TGTGCCACCGGAGAACAAGGAAGCACAGATACGCAGTATTTT. This gives the protein CATGEQGSTDTQYF.